This T cell receptor (beta chain) was sequenced during a study of blood T cell repertoires in COVID-19. Study as a whole: Sample material is recorded as cDNA or gDNA derived from T cells, B-cell-depleted T cells, or PBMCs.

Germline values: CDR1 SGHRS, CDR2 YFSETQ. The CDR3 contains 18 residues. With 3 bases removed from V and 0 bases from J, the gap between germline ends came to 16 bases. There are a few counts of this clone. Data came from immunoSEQ multiplex PCR; TCRdb stores just in-frame clones and leaves some out. The data hold under 300,000 clones, with roughly 87% observed a single time. The V gene is TRBV5-1, the J gene TRBJ1-6; D unresolved. This TCR came from a woman between 40 and 50 years old who had recovered from COVID-19. The sequenced sample consisted of peripheral blood. CDR3 sequence (DNA): TGCGCCAGCAGCTCTTGGGCCGCTACCAGCTCCTATAATTCACCCCTCCACTTT. This sequence encodes CASSSWAATSSYNSPLHF.